This TCR beta chain appears in the sequencing data of a study of control samples from healthy donors and cancer patients. The data were produced by immunoSEQ multiplex PCR, yet TCRdb's version contains in-frame clones alone and is incomplete. The data contain about 110,000 clones, around 80% of them singletons. V lost 5 bases, J lost 5 bases, and 6 bases stayed unmatched. CDR1 and CDR2 from the germline V gene are MNHEY and SVGAGI. CDR3 length: 14 amino acids. This sequence originates from a man younger than 35 in good health. What was sequenced was blood. The rearrangement joins TRBV6-5 to TRBJ1-1, with 9 nucleotides matching TRBD1. CDR3 bases: TGTGCCAGCAGTAACGGACAGGGGTGGACTGAAGCTTTCTTT. This translates into CASSNGQGWTEAFF.